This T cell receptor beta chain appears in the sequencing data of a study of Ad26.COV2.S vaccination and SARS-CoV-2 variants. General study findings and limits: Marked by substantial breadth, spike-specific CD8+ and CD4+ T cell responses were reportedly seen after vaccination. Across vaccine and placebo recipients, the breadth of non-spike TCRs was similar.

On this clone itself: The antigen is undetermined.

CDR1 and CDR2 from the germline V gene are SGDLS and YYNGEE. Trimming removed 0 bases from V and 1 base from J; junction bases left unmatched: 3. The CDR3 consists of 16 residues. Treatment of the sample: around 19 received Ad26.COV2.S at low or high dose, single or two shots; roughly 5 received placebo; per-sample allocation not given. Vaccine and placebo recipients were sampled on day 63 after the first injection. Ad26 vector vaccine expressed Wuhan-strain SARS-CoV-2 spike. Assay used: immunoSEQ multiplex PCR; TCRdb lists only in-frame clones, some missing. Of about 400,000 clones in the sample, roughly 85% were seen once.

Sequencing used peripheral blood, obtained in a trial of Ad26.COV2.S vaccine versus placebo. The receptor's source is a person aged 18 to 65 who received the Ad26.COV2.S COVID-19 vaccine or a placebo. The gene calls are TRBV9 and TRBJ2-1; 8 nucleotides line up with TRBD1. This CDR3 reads CASSVDTGGSYNEQFF. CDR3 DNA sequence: TGTGCCAGCAGCGTAGATACAGGGGGATCCTACAATGAGCAGTTCTTC. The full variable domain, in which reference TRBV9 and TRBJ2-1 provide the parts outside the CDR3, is DSGVTQTPKHLITATGQRVTLRCSPRSGDLSVYWYQQSLDQGLQFLIQYYNGEERAKGNILERFSAQQFPDLHSELNLSSLELGDSALYFCASSVDTGGSYNEQFFGPGTRLTVL.